The present T cell receptor (beta chain) was sequenced within a study of radiotherapy plus CTLA-4 blockade in lung cancer. The germline CDR1 and CDR2 sequences are SGHTA and FQGTGA. V lost 4 bases and J lost 3; bases outside the gene matches: 3. CDR3 length: 14 amino acids. Libraries were prepared by immunoSEQ multiplex PCR; TCRdb keeps only in-frame clonotypes and omits some of them. The data show about 59,000 clones, with 65% to 80% seen just once and roughly 8% held by the top ten. Material: peripheral blood, obtained from a patient treated with radiotherapy plus ipilimumab. The receptor's source is a human donor with non-small cell lung cancer whose response to radiotherapy plus ipilimumab could not be evaluated. The V gene is TRBV7-3, the J gene TRBJ2-7; 10 bases agree with TRBD2. The CDR3, as DNA: TGTGCCAGCAGCTCCGGGACTAGCGTCTACGAGCAGTACTTC. Its protein product is CASSSGTSVYEQYF.